Listed below are T cell receptor beta chains from one sample, sequenced in a study of blood T cells in healthy people across ages. Via MiXCR, TCRdb re-called the 5' RACE reads, giving one row per CDR3 protein. The sample has around 870,000 distinct CDR3 sequences; roughly 26% are singletons. The material sequenced was blood. These TCRs come from a woman of 80 years or more in good health. Each CDR3 is given with its conserved first and last residue. A D gene is named only where the DNA matches it firmly. Clone size is shown for a subset of rows, as once, few, many or a class of expanded clone.

TRBV4-3,TRBD1,many,TRBJ2-5,CASSTDRGPQETQYF,TGCGCCAGCAGCACCGACAGGGGTCCCCAAGAGACCCAGTACTTC
TRBV10-2,TRBD1,few,TRBJ1-5,CASRPNSDRGRNQPQHF,TGCGCCAGCAGACCAAATTCGGACAGGGGGCGAAATCAGCCCCAGCATTTT
TRBV20-1,-,-,TRBJ2-6,CSARDASSGANVLTF,TGCAGTGCTAGAGATGCTAGCTCTGGGGCCAACGTCCTGACTTTC
TRBV6-1,-,many,TRBJ2-3,CASSVIADTQYF,TGTGCCAGCAGTGTCATCGCGGATACGCAGTATTTT
TRBV27,TRBD1,-,TRBJ1-2,CASSSNTGAAHGYTF,TGTGCCAGCAGTTCCAATACAGGGGCTGCCCATGGCTACACCTTC
TRBV14,-,-,TRBJ2-4,CASSQGGFPDSKILAKNIQYF,TGTGCCAGCAGCCAAGGAGGTTTTCCGGACAGTAAAATTCTAGCCAAAAACATTCAGTACTTC
TRBV18,TRBD2,-,TRBJ2-3,CASSPIAGQFSDTQYF,TGTGCCAGCTCACCTATAGCGGGACAATTCTCCGATACGCAGTATTTT
TRBV4-2,TRBD1,many,TRBJ2-3,CASSHDRGTDTQYF,TGTGCCAGCAGCCATGACAGGGGTACAGATACGCAGTATTTT
TRBV3-1,TRBD1,few,TRBJ2-3,CASSQERGHTQYF,TGTGCCAGCAGCCAGGAAAGGGGGCATACGCAGTATTTT
TRBV7-9,TRBD1,many,TRBJ2-1,CASSLLRGQGNEQFF,TGTGCCAGCAGCTTACTTCGGGGACAGGGTAATGAGCAGTTCTTC
TRBV6-5,TRBD2,-,TRBJ2-1,CASRTAGGSYNEQFF,TGTGCCAGCAGAACCGCGGGGGGCTCCTACAATGAGCAGTTCTTC
TRBV9,-,-,TRBJ2-7,CASSVGGLQYEQYF,TGTGCCAGCAGCGTAGGTGGACTACAATACGAGCAGTACTTC
TRBV14,-,once,TRBJ1-2,CASSLVGHYGYTF,TGTGCCAGCAGCCTTGTTGGACATTATGGCTACACCTTC
TRBV20-1,TRBD1,-,TRBJ2-4,CSARPGQINIQYF,TGCAGTGCTAGGCCGGGACAGATAAACATTCAGTACTTC
TRBV7-9,TRBD2,many,TRBJ2-1,CASSPRLAGGDNEQFF,TGTGCCAGCAGCCCAAGACTAGCGGGGGGGGACAATGAGCAGTTCTTC
TRBV5-6,TRBD1,-,TRBJ2-1,CASSLGGQGLYEQFF,TGTGCCAGCAGCTTAGGGGGACAGGGACTCTACGAGCAGTTCTTC
TRBV12-3/TRBV12-4,-,-,TRBJ1-5,CASSCGRPYSNQPQHF,TGTGCCAGCAGTTGCGGGCGGCCCTATAGCAATCAGCCCCAGCATTTT
TRBV7-2,-,-,TRBJ1-5,CASSPMGARNQPQHF,TGTGCCAGCAGCCCCATGGGGGCAAGGAATCAGCCCCAGCATTTT
TRBV29-1,-,many,TRBJ2-5,CSARRGGDGETQYF,TGCAGCGCTCGTCGTGGAGGAGATGGGGAGACCCAGTACTTC
TRBV20-1,-,many,TRBJ2-1,CSASGGQPGYEQFF,TGCAGTGCTTCTGGGGGACAACCAGGCTATGAGCAGTTCTTC
TRBV6-2/TRBV6-3,-,many,TRBJ1-2,CASSPPTGSRGYTF,TGTGCCAGCAGTCCACCTACAGGGAGTAGAGGCTACACCTTC